This section outlines one T cell receptor (beta chain) sequence together with its context. This sample stems from a study of blood T cell repertoires in COVID-19. Turning to the study itself: Sites in the United States, Italy and Spain provided acute and convalescent COVID-19 samples. Sources were T cells, B-cell-depleted T cells, or PBMCs; the material itself was cDNA or gDNA.

Authors' data handling: Estimated nucleated cell counts came from reference gene primer amplification. Using immunoSEQ multiplex PCR, the repertoire was profiled, and TCRdb retains in-frame clones only, with some absent. The V and J calls and clone size are taken from that table; D and trimming were inferred from the DNA. The table records 120,000 to 150,000 clones, approximately 80% of them present only once. CDR3 length: 20 amino acids. Trimming cost V 4 bases and J 0 bases; bases outside gene matches: 19. Germline V gene lookup returns CDR1 SGDLS and CDR2 YYNGEE. The sequence was obtained from a human donor in a cohort sampled during active COVID-19. The sample comprised peripheral blood. The genes are TRBV9 and TRBJ1-3; 7 nucleotides align to TRBD1. Here the CDR3 DNA reads TGTGCCAGCAGCCCAAAAGAAGGGGGCCTAAATTTAATCTCTGGAAACACCATATATTTT. As protein: CASSPKEGGLNLISGNTIYF.